A single sample gave rise to the 10 T cell receptor beta chains below, sequenced in a study of blood T cell repertoires in COVID-19. Generated by immunoSEQ multiplex PCR, the TCRdb table keeps only in-frame clones and is missing some. The sample shows fewer than 350,000 clones, about 86% of them seen only once. Sequenced sample: peripheral blood. These receptors were collected from a woman in her sixties or seventies with active or convalescent COVID-19.

V gene TRBV7-2 combines with J gene TRBJ1-1, with 7 bases that match TRBD1. The CDR3 is 15 amino acids. Germline CDR1 SGHTA, CDR2 FQGNSA. After removal of 5 bases from V and 4 bases from J, the junction contained 10 bases not matched to a gene. The chain's CDR3 is CASSRAGTVTTEAFF. In nucleotides, the CDR3 is TGTGCCAGCAGCCGCGCCGGGACAGTTACCACTGAAGCTTTCTTT.

This clone was found a few times. The chain couples TRBV2 to TRBJ1-2; unclear D gene. V lost 4 bases to trimming and J lost 1 base, with 13 bases between them. CDR3 size: 15 residues. Germline loops: CDR1 SNHLY, CDR2 FYNNEI. The CDR3 DNA reads as TGTGCCAGCAGTGTGAAGAGAGGCAGTAACTATGGCTACACCTTC. Protein sequence: CASSVKRGSNYGYTF.

This chain joins TRBV7-9 and TRBJ2-7, with TRBD1 matching over 8 bases. Germline V gives CDR1 SEHNR, CDR2 FQNEAQ (reference sequence). The CDR3 is made up of 17 amino acids. V dropped 5 bases and J dropped 0; count of bases not matched to a gene: 12. The CDR3, as DNA: TGTGCCAGCAGCCCCCCCGGGGACAGGATCGACTCCTACGAGCAGTACTTC. Translating it yields CASSPPGDRIDSYEQYF. The variable domain in full, completed from reference TRBV7-9 and TRBJ2-7, reads DTGVSQNPRHKITKRGQNVTFRCDPISEHNRLYWYRQTLGQGPEFLTYFQNEAQLEKSRLLSDRFSAERPKGSFSTLEIQRTEQGDSAMYLCASSPPGDRIDSYEQYFGPGTRLTVT.

V and J are TRBV6-1 and TRBJ2-2; TRBD1 agrees at 9 bases. The CDR3 totals 16 residues. The ends lost 3 bases at V and 6 bases at J; junction bases unmatched: 8. Germline assignment: CDR1 MNHNS and CDR2 SASEGT. The CDR3 DNA is TGTGCCAGCAGTGAGCCGGGACAGGGAGCCTCCGGGGAGCTGTTTTTT. Its translation is CASSEPGQGASGELFF.

The rearrangement uses TRBV7-9 and TRBJ1-1, with D maybe TRBD1 (5 bases). Per the germline V gene, CDR1 is SEHNR and CDR2 is FQNEAQ (reference sequence). This CDR3 has 17 amino acids. Trimming left V 3 bases short and J 2 bases short, with 19 bases between. CDR3 loop: CASSFPAGGGSNTEAFF. For the CDR3, the DNA is TGTGCCAGCAGCTTTCCCGCCGGGGGAGGAAGCAACACTGAAGCTTTCTTT.

To note about this clone: The sample carries other DNA sequences with the same CDR3. This chain connects TRBV10-3 to TRBJ2-2; perhaps TRBD1 as D (5 bases). Deletions cut 0 bases from V and 1 base from J, with 6 bases between. Germline V gene sequence: CDR1 ENHRY, CDR2 SYGVKD. CDR3 length equals 15 residues. The DNA of the CDR3 is TGTGCCATCAGTGAGTCGCAGGGGAACACCGGGGAGCTGTTTTTT. This translates into CAISESQGNTGELFF.

The chain couples TRBV18 to TRBJ2-7; 11 positions match TRBD1. This CDR3 spans 15 amino acids. The ends lost 0 bases at V and 4 bases at J; junction bases unmatched: 2. CDR1 and CDR2 (germline): KGHSH, LQKENI. The CDR3 bases are TGTGCCAGCTCACCACCGGGACAGGGGGTATACGAGCAGTACTTC. Translated: CASSPPGQGVYEQYF.

A remark on this clone: The sample has other DNA sequences that encode this CDR3 too. The CDR3 here is CASSQGTSGGAEETQYF. The CDR3 DNA reads as TGTGCCAGCAGCCAAGGAACTAGCGGGGGGGCCGAAGAGACCCAGTACTTC. The rearrangement uses TRBV4-2 and TRBJ2-5; 13 bases agree with TRBD2. The V and J ends lost 1 base and 3 bases, in that order; junction bases with no gene match: 5. Germline V CDR1 and CDR2: LGHNA, YNFKEQ. This CDR3 spans 17 amino acids.

The rearrangement joins TRBV7-2 to TRBJ2-1, with 9 bases identical to TRBD2. This CDR3 spans 15 amino acids. V lost 1 base to trimming and J lost 10 bases; unmatched junction nucleotides: 8. Germline lookup yields CDR1 SGHTA and CDR2 FQGNSA. The CDR3 loop reads CASSLEAGGPHEQFF. In DNA form, the CDR3 reads TGTGCCAGCAGCTTAGAGGCGGGGGGGCCTCACGAGCAGTTCTTC.

This chain joins TRBV11-3 and TRBJ2-1, with TRBD2 matching over 15 bases. The J segment lost 4 bases and the V segment lost 3 bases, leaving 7 bases of the junction unmatched. Germline V gene lookup returns CDR1 SGHNT and CDR2 YENEEA. The CDR3 covers 18 residues. The CDR3 bases are TGTGCCAGCAGCTTGGGGACTAGCGGGGGGAATTGGTACAATGAGCAGTTCTTC. This gives the protein CASSLGTSGGNWYNEQFF.